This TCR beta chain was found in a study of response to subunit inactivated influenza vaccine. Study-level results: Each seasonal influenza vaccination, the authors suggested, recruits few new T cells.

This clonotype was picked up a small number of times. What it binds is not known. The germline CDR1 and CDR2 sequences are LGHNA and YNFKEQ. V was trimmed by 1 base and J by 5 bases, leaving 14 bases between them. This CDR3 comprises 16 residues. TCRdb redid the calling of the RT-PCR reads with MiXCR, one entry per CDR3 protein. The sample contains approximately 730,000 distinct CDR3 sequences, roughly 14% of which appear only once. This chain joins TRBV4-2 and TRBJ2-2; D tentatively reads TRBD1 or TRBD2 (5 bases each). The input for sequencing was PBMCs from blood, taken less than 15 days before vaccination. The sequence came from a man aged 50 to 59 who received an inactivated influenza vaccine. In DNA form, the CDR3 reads TGTGCCAGCAGCCAAGCCGGCCTGGGGGAAACCGGGGAGCTGTTTTTT. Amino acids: CASSQAGLGETGELFF.